This TCR beta chain was profiled in a study of blood T cell repertoires in COVID-19. Germline V gene data show CDR1 as SGHRS and CDR2 as YFSETQ. The CDR3 contains 14 residues. V lost 5 bases to trimming and J lost 8 bases; unmatched junction nucleotides: 8. In the original workflow: Amplification of reference gene primers provided the estimated nucleated cell counts. TCRdb's copy holds only in-frame clones and misses some; the assay was immunoSEQ multiplex PCR. V, J and clone size are those of that table, while D and trimming were read from the DNA. The sample includes roughly 50,000 clones, roughly 90% of them seen just once.

The sequenced sample consisted of peripheral blood. The V call is TRBV5-1, the J call TRBJ1-4; 8 bases fit TRBD1. The origin of this receptor is a man older than 75 with acute or convalescent COVID-19. The CDR3 nucleotides read TGCGCCAGCAGAAGGACAGGGAATTTAGAAAAACTGTTTTTT. Amino acid sequence: CASRRTGNLEKLFF.